The source of this T cell receptor beta chain is a study of CD8 T cells in ankylosing spondylitis. Whole-study results and caveats: Blood of patients with ankylosing spondylitis appeared to be characterized by a TCR beta motif of several highly homologous variants. Researchers report that disease-linked clones proved CD8+ and relatively rare in peripheral blood.

On this clonotype: The antigen is unknown.

TCRdb reprocessed the 5' RACE reads with MiXCR, giving one entry per CDR3 protein. The data contain around 320,000 distinct CDR3 sequences, less than 25% of them seen just once; the ten biggest clones take up under 4%. Trimming took 0 bases from V and 14 from J, leaving 19 bases between them. This CDR3 contains 14 residues. The germline V gene encodes CDR1 SGHNT and CDR2 YYREEE (reference sequence). The gene calls are TRBV5-4 and TRBJ2-3; D is uncertain. The source material was blood, either unsorted or a sorted T cell fraction (not recorded which). The receptor was isolated from a female donor with ankylosing spondylitis or in good health (not recorded which). The CDR3 region has the DNA TGTGCCAGCAGCTTGGACGGCTCCGCATCACCTGGGTATTTT. Protein sequence: CASSLDGSASPGYF. The full variable domain, in which reference TRBV5-4 and TRBJ2-3 provide the parts outside the CDR3, is ETGVTQSPTHLIKTRGQQVTLRCSSQSGHNTVSWYQQALGQGPQFIFQYYREEENGRGNFPPRFSGLQFPNYSSELNVNALELDDSALYLCASSLDGSASPGYFGPGTRLTVL.